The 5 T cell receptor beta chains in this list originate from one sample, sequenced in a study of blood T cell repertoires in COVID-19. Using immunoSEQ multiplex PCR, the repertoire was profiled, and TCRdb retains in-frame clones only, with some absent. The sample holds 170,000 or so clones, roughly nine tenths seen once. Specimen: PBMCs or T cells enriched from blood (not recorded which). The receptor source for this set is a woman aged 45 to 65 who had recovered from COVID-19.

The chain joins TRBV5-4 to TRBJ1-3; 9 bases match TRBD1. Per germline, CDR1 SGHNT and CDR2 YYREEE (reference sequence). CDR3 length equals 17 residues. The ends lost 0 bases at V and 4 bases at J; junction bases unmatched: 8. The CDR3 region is CASSLGGQGLSGNTIYF. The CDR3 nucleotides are TGTGCCAGCAGCTTGGGGGGACAGGGATTATCCGGAAACACCATATATTTT.

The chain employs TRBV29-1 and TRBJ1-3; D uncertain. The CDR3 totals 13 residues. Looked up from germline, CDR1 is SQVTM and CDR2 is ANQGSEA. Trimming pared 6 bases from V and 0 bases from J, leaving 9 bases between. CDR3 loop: CSVTTNSGNTIYF. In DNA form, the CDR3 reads TGCAGCGTGACAACCAACTCTGGAAACACCATATATTTT.

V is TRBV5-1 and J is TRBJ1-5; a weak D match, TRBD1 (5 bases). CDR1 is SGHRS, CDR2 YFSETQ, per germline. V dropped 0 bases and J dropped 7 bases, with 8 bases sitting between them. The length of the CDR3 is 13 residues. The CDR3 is CASSLEGYQPQHF. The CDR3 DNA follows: TGCGCCAGCAGCTTGGAGGGGTACCAGCCCCAGCATTTT.

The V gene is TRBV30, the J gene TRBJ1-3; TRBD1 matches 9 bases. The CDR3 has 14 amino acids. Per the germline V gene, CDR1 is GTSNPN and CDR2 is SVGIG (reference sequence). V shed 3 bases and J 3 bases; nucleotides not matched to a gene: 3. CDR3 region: CAWSGTGYGNTIYF. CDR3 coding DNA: TGTGCCTGGAGCGGGACAGGGTATGGAAACACCATATATTTT.

CDR3 residues: CASSQVAGGTEAFF. DNA for the CDR3: TGTGCCAGCAGCCAAGTAGCCGGAGGCACTGAAGCTTTCTTT. This chain connects TRBV3-1 (or the pseudogene TRBV3-2) to TRBJ1-1; D ambiguous. The germline V gene has CDR1 LGHDT and CDR2 YNNKEL (reference sequence). Trimming cost V 1 base and J 4 bases, with 10 bases left between them. This CDR3 contains 14 residues.